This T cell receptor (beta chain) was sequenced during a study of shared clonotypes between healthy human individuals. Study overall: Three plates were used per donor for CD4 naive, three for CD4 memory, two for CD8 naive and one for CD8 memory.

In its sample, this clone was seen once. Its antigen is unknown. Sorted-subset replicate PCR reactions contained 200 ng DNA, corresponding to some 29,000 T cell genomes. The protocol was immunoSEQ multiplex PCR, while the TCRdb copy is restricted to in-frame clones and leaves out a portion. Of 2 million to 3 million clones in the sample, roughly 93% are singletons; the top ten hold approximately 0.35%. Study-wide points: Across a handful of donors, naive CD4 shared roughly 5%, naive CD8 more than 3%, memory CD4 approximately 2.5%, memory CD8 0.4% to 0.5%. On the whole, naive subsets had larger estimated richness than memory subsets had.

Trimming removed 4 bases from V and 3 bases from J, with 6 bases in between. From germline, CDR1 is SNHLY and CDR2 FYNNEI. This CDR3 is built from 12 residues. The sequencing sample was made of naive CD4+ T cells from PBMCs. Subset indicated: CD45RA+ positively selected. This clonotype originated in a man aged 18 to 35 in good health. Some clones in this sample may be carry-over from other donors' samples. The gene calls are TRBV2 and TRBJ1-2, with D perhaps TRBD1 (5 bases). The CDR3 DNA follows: TGTGCCAGCAGTGGGGACGACTATGGCTACACCTTC. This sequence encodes CASSGDDYGYTF.